This TCR beta chain emerged from a study of control samples from healthy donors and cancer patients. Libraries were prepared by immunoSEQ multiplex PCR; TCRdb keeps only in-frame clonotypes and omits some of them. The sample contains about 70,000 clones, 94% of which appear only once. The sequenced material came from blood. This TCR derives from a woman in her twenties or thirties in good health.

The CDR3 loop is CASSIKDRELYNEQFF. In DNA form, the CDR3 reads TGTGCCAGCAGTATAAAAGACAGGGAACTTTACAATGAGCAGTTCTTC. This sequence joins TRBV28 and TRBJ2-1; the match to TRBD1 covers 7 bases. This CDR3 is 16 amino acids long. The J segment lost 4 bases and the V segment lost 5 bases, leaving 11 bases of the junction unmatched. CDR1 and CDR2 (germline): MDHEN, SYDVKM.